Each of the 15 T cell receptor beta chains below was sequenced from the same sample in a study of blood T cell repertoires in COVID-19. Some clones are missing from TCRdb's copy, which holds only in-frame ones; the method was immunoSEQ multiplex PCR. The table has fewer than 150,000 clones, around 76% seen once. The specimen was peripheral blood. These TCRs come from a human donor in a cohort sampled during active COVID-19.

V is TRBV7-3 and J is TRBJ2-1; D not resolved. The length of the CDR3 is 16 residues. V lost 2 bases to trimming and J lost 0 bases, with 11 bases between them. Germline CDR1 is SGHTA and CDR2 is FQGTGA. Here the CDR3 reads CASSLRAPSSYNEQFF. CDR3 nucleotides: TGTGCCAGCAGCTTACGAGCGCCGAGCTCCTACAATGAGCAGTTCTTC.

This clone has a single count. This chain connects TRBV7-9 to TRBJ1-1; D uncertain. V was trimmed by 7 bases and J by 3 bases, leaving 6 bases between them. This CDR3 comprises 11 residues. In germline, CDR1 is SEHNR, CDR2 FQNEAQ (reference sequence). The CDR3 region has the DNA TGTGCCAGCACCAGCGACACTGAAGCTTTCTTT. This translates into CASTSDTEAFF. The variable domain in full, completed from reference TRBV7-9 and TRBJ1-1, reads DTGVSQNPRHKITKRGQNVTFRCDPISEHNRLYWYRQTLGQGPEFLTYFQNEAQLEKSRLLSDRFSAERPKGSFSTLEIQRTEQGDSAMYLCASTSDTEAFFGQGTRLTVV.

V and J are TRBV18 and TRBJ1-3; D ambiguous. V was shortened by 0 bases and J by 3 bases, with 6 bases between the two germline ends. The CDR3 is made up of 14 amino acids. Germline lookup yields CDR1 KGHSH and CDR2 LQKENI. The CDR3 region is CASSPPNSGNTIYF. CDR3 sequence (DNA): TGTGCCAGCTCACCACCGAACAGTGGAAACACCATATATTTT.

The chain links TRBV30 to TRBJ2-5; 9 nucleotides agree with TRBD2. This CDR3 has 16 residues. Trimming took 0 bases from V and 4 from J; bases not matched to a gene: 9. Germline-derived CDR1 and CDR2 are GTSNPN and SVGIG (reference sequence). The CDR3, as DNA: TGTGCCTGGAGTGTACTTTATAGCGGGGGTGCAGAGACCCAGTACTTC. Translation gives CAWSVLYSGGAETQYF.

This clone is categorized as medium-sized (0.01 to 0.1%). The identical CDR3 is also encoded by other nucleotide sequences in the sample. The chain joins TRBV11-3 to TRBJ1-6; D unresolved. The V and J ends lost 1 base and 6 bases respectively, with 7 bases between them. The CDR3 spans 14 residues. Germline lookup yields CDR1 SGHNT and CDR2 YENEEA. CDR3 in amino acids: CASSLGTVNSPLHF. Written as DNA, the CDR3 is TGTGCCAGCAGCTTAGGGACTGTTAATTCACCCCTCCACTTT.

V gene TRBV11-3 combines with J gene TRBJ2-3, with TRBD2 matching over 9 bases. Germline loops: CDR1 SGHNT, CDR2 YENEEA. CDR3 length equals 16 residues. After removal of 5 bases from V and 4 bases from J, the junction contained 10 bases not matched to a gene. The CDR3 bases are TGTGCCAGCAGCCGCGGGGGGGCAGGGTCTTCAGATACGCAGTATTTT. Translated, it gives CASSRGGAGSSDTQYF.

The V gene is TRBV27, the J gene TRBJ2-2; D call uncertain. Trimming left V 3 bases short and J 1 base short, with 9 bases between. There are 15 residues in the CDR3. The germline V gene encodes CDR1 MNHEY and CDR2 SMNVEV (reference sequence). The CDR3 here is CASSFGLRNTGELFF. The CDR3 nucleotides are TGTGCCAGCAGTTTCGGGTTACGGAACACCGGGGAGCTGTTTTTT.

The genes are TRBV19 and TRBJ2-3, with D maybe TRBD1 (5 bases). The CDR3 consists of 18 residues. In germline, CDR1 is LNHDA, CDR2 SQIVND (reference sequence). Trimming cost V 5 bases and J 2 bases, with 23 bases left between them. The CDR3 reads CASSAWLRQGTSTDTQYF. DNA for the CDR3: TGTGCCAGTAGTGCTTGGTTACGGCAGGGCACTTCCACAGATACGCAGTATTTT.

The chain recombines TRBV10-3 with TRBJ2-7, with 8 bases that match TRBD2. The CDR3 totals 15 residues. After removal of 0 bases from V and 4 bases from J, the junction contained 5 bases not matched to a gene. Looked up from germline, CDR1 is ENHRY and CDR2 is SYGVKD. The CDR3 DNA reads TGTGCCATCAGTGAGTCTCTGGCGGGGGGATACGAGCAGTACTTC. Translating it yields CAISESLAGGYEQYF.

This chain links TRBV13 with TRBJ1-6; 7 bases match TRBD1. The V gene's germline CDR1 is PRHDT and CDR2 FYEKMQ (reference sequence). The V and J ends lost 5 bases and 5 bases, in that order; junction bases with no gene match: 3. The CDR3 runs 14 residues. CDR3 residues: CASSPDRDNSPLHF. DNA for the CDR3: TGTGCCAGCAGCCCCGACAGGGATAATTCACCCCTCCACTTT.

This rearrangement joins TRBV10-3 to TRBJ2-3, with no clear D. CDR1 and CDR2 from the germline V gene are ENHRY and SYGVKD. The CDR3 contains 15 residues. V gave up 4 bases and J gave up 0 bases, with 11 bases separating them. The CDR3 coding sequence is TGTGCCATCAGTGGGCCGGCGGCTAGCACAGATACGCAGTATTTT. Residues: CAISGPAASTDTQYF.

The chain recombines TRBV5-1 with TRBJ2-5; D is unresolved. The CDR3 has 10 residues. V lost 2 bases, J lost 10 bases, and 6 bases lay in between. The germline CDR1 and CDR2 sequences are SGHRS and YFSETQ. The CDR3 region has the DNA TGCGCCAGCAGCTTTTTCGGCCAGTACTTC. Translated, it gives CASSFFGQYF.

This clone was picked up one time. Distinct nucleotide sequences in the sample also encode this CDR3. The CDR3: CASSPLGGDTQYF. The CDR3 DNA is TGTGCCAGCTCACCATTGGGGGGAGATACGCAGTATTTT. This chain connects TRBV18 to TRBJ2-3; D is possibly TRBD2 (6 bases). The CDR3 contains 13 residues. CDR1 and CDR2 (germline): KGHSH, LQKENI. V was clipped by 2 bases and J by 5 bases, with 8 bases between them.

The V gene is TRBV18, the J gene TRBJ1-2, with 7 bases that match TRBD1. Germline values: CDR1 KGHSH, CDR2 LQKENI. V dropped 3 bases and J dropped 5; count of bases not matched to a gene: 6. The CDR3 contains 14 residues. The CDR3 loop is CASSPGGQVYGYTF. DNA for the CDR3: TGTGCCAGCTCACCTGGAGGACAGGTATATGGCTACACCTTC.

This clone was seen a single time. This chain connects TRBV5-6 to TRBJ1-1; TRBD1 matches at 8 bases. CDR3 length equals 14 residues. Trimming removed 5 bases from V and 1 base from J; junction bases left unmatched: 4. The germline gives CDR1 SGHDT, CDR2 YYEEEE. The CDR3 sequence is CASRPGTGNTEAFF. The CDR3 region has the DNA TGTGCCAGCAGACCCGGGACAGGGAACACTGAAGCTTTCTTT.